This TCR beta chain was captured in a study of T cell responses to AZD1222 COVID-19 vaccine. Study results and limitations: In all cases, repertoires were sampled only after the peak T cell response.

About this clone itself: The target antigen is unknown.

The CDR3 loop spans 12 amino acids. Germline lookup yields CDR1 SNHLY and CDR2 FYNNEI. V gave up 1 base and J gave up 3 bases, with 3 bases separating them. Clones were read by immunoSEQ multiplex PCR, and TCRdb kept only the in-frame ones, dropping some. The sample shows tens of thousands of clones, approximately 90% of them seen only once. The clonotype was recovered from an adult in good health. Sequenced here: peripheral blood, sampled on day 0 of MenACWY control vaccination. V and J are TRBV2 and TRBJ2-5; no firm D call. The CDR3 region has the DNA TGTGCCAGCAGTGAAGTGGAAGAGACCCAGTACTTC. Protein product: CASSEVEETQYF. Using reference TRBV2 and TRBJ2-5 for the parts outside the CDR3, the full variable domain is EPEVTQTPSHQVTQMGQEVILRCVPISNHLYFYWYRQILGQKVEFLVSFYNNEISEKSEIFDDQFSVERPDGSNFTLKIRSTKLEDSAMYFCASSEVEETQYFGPGTRLLVL.